The next 4 T cell receptor beta chains were all read from a single sample in a study of blood T cell repertoires in COVID-19. Using immunoSEQ multiplex PCR, the repertoire was profiled, and TCRdb retains in-frame clones only, with some absent. The profile shows about 160,000 clones, around four fifths of them singletons. The sequencing sample was made of peripheral blood. The receptors stem from a woman older than 75 with acute or convalescent COVID-19.

The chain employs TRBV5-5 and TRBJ1-2; no definite D call. The CDR3 has 14 residues. V was pared by 4 bases and J by 0 bases, with 10 bases between. Germline V gene sequence: CDR1 SGHKS, CDR2 YYEKEE (reference sequence). The CDR3 DNA reads as TGTGCCAGCAGCACAAACCTAGCTAACTATGGCTACACCTTC. This codes for CASSTNLANYGYTF.

The CDR3 here is CASSLGSASGKNEQYF. The CDR3 DNA follows: TGCGCCAGCAGCTTGGGGTCGGCTAGCGGGAAAAACGAGCAGTACTTC. This chain uses TRBV5-1 with TRBJ2-7; 9 bases are a match to TRBD2. This CDR3 is built from 16 residues. The germline CDR1 and CDR2 sequences are SGHRS and YFSETQ. V was pared by 0 bases and J by 5 bases, with 9 bases of the junction left unmatched. The variable domain in full, with the rest retrieved from reference TRBV5-1 and TRBJ2-7, is KAGVTQTPRYLIKTRGQQVTLSCSPISGHRSVSWYQQTPGQGLQFLFEYFSETQRNKGNFPGRFSGRQFSNSRSEMNVSTLELGDSALYLCASSLGSASGKNEQYFGPGTRLTVT.

The chain employs TRBV9 and TRBJ2-2; D gene unclear. The CDR3 runs to 12 residues. V was cut by 0 bases and J by 5 bases, with 2 bases left in between. Germline values: CDR1 SGDLS, CDR2 YYNGEE. The CDR3: CASSVATGELFF. CDR3 nucleotide sequence: TGTGCCAGCAGCGTAGCTACCGGGGAGCTGTTTTTT. Complete variable domain (other parts from reference TRBV9 and TRBJ2-2): DSGVTQTPKHLITATGQRVTLRCSPRSGDLSVYWYQQSLDQGLQFLIQYYNGEERAKGNILERFSAQQFPDLHSELNLSSLELGDSALYFCASSVATGELFFGEGSRLTVL.

A word on this clone: Other DNA sequences in the same sample also yield this CDR3. The chain couples TRBV7-9 to TRBJ1-1, with 8 bases identical to TRBD1. The J segment lost 5 bases and the V segment lost 2 bases, leaving 4 bases of the junction unmatched. This CDR3 spans 14 amino acids. The V gene's germline CDR1 is SEHNR and CDR2 FQNEAQ (reference sequence). The CDR3 protein is CASSLQGARTEAFF. The DNA of the CDR3 is TGTGCCAGCAGCTTACAGGGGGCAAGAACTGAAGCTTTCTTT. The variable domain in full, with the rest retrieved from reference TRBV7-9 and TRBJ1-1, is DTGVSQNPRHKITKRGQNVTFRCDPISEHNRLYWYRQTLGQGPEFLTYFQNEAQLEKSRLLSDRFSAERPKGSFSTLEIQRTEQGDSAMYLCASSLQGARTEAFFGQGTRLTVV.